The 13 T cell receptor beta chains below all came from one sample that was sequenced in a study of blood T cell repertoires in COVID-19. Data came from immunoSEQ multiplex PCR; TCRdb stores just in-frame clones and leaves some out. This sample has 150,000 or so clones, with more than 75% found just once. Sequencing was carried out using PBMCs or T cells enriched from blood (not recorded which). These receptors were collected from a woman in her fifties or sixties who had recovered from COVID-19.

Only one count was recorded for this clone. The rearrangement joins TRBV13 to TRBJ2-7, with TRBD2 matching 8 bases. Germline V gene sequence: CDR1 PRHDT, CDR2 FYEKMQ (reference sequence). The CDR3 contains 13 residues. Germline trimming cut 5 bases from V and 9 bases from J; bases unmatched to any gene: 9. CDR3: CASSRTTSDPQYF. CDR3 bases: TGTGCCAGCAGCCGCACGACTAGCGATCCGCAGTACTTC.

The V call is TRBV10-2, the J call TRBJ2-7; weak D call: TRBD1 (5 bases). Per the germline V gene, CDR1 is WSHSY and CDR2 is SAAADI. The CDR3 loop spans 15 amino acids. V was pared by 2 bases and J by 0 bases, with 11 bases between. CDR3 in amino acids: CASSEIEGASYEQYF. The CDR3 coding sequence is TGCGCCAGCAGTGAGATTGAAGGGGCCTCCTACGAGCAGTACTTC.

This clone was seen only once. J is TRBJ1-2 and V is TRBV2; D gene uncertain. The CDR3 sequence is 13 residues long. Germline V gene data show CDR1 as SNHLY and CDR2 as FYNNEI. The V end lost 3 bases, the J end lost 4 bases, and 9 bases lay between the germline ends. CDR3 DNA: TGTGCCAGCAGTGACGGGGAGGCCTATGGCTACACCTTC. Encoded protein: CASSDGEAYGYTF.

This clone was seen once. The chain employs TRBV7-8 and TRBJ1-1; tentatively, D is TRBD1 (5 bases). Germline CDR1 reads SGHVS; CDR2 reads FQNEAQ. V lost 1 base, J lost 0 bases, and 12 bases lay in between. The CDR3 has 16 residues. The CDR3 region is CASSLGRVDMNTEAFF. The CDR3 DNA follows: TGTGCCAGCAGCTTAGGAAGGGTGGACATGAACACTGAAGCTTTCTTT.

This CDR3 is CASSLGGIREGEQYF. DNA of the CDR3: TGTGCCAGCAGCTTAGGCGGGATCCGGGAAGGCGAGCAGTACTTC. This sequence joins TRBV7-6 and TRBJ2-7, with a weak D call TRBD2 (6 bases). The CDR3 has 15 amino acids. V lost 1 base to trimming and J lost 6 bases, with 16 bases between them. CDR1 is SGHVS and CDR2 is FNYEAQ in the germline V gene.

V and J are TRBV14 and TRBJ2-3; the D gene is possibly TRBD2 (5 bases). Germline V gene sequence: CDR1 SGHDN, CDR2 FVKESK. This CDR3 region has 14 residues. Trimming took 0 bases from V and 2 from J, leaving 6 bases between them. The CDR3 here is CASSQDDYTDTQYF. DNA of the CDR3: TGTGCCAGCAGCCAAGATGACTACACAGATACGCAGTATTTT. The entire variable domain, with the rest obtained from reference TRBV14 and TRBJ2-3, is as follows: EAGVTQFPSHSVIEKGQTVTLRCDPISGHDNLYWYRRVMGKEIKFLLHFVKESKQDESGMPNNRFLAERTGGTYSTLKVQPAELEDSGVYFCASSQDDYTDTQYFGPGTRLTVL.

The V gene is TRBV6-6, the J gene TRBJ2-7, with a possible D match to TRBD2 (6 bases). The CDR3 has 13 amino acids. The V end was cut by 6 bases, the J end by 3 bases, with 12 bases between. Germline V gene data show CDR1 as MNHNY and CDR2 as SVGAGI (reference sequence). The CDR3 bases are TGTGCCAGCAGCGGGGGTTTGATCTACGAGCAGTACTTC. It translates to CASSGGLIYEQYF.

The rearrangement links TRBV7-9 to TRBJ2-1; 9 bases are shared with TRBD2. Germline V lookup: CDR1 SEHNR, CDR2 FQNEAQ (reference sequence). The trim removed 1 base at V and 6 bases at J, leaving 4 bases unmatched. CDR3 length equals 15 residues. The CDR3 loop reads CASSLGSGRSNEQFF. DNA for the CDR3: TGTGCCAGCAGCTTAGGTAGCGGGAGAAGCAATGAGCAGTTCTTC.

The rearrangement joins TRBV5-4 to TRBJ1-3; tentatively, D is TRBD1 (6 bases). Trimming cost V 4 bases and J 2 bases, with 13 bases left between them. Per the germline V gene, CDR1 is SGHNT and CDR2 is YYREEE (reference sequence). The CDR3 extends over 15 amino acids. CDR3 DNA sequence: TGTGCCAGCAGCCGTAGGGGGGGACCTGGAAACACCATATATTTT. Translation gives CASSRRGGPGNTIYF.

This clone has more than one count but fewer than ten. V usage is TRBV6-5 and J usage is TRBJ1-1; D might be TRBD1 (6 bases). Germline CDR1 MNHEY, CDR2 SVGAGI. This CDR3 spans 14 amino acids. The germline V and J ends were trimmed by 8 bases and 8 bases, with 21 bases remaining between them. Here the CDR3 reads CASGLTGPVGEAFF. The CDR3 nucleotides read TGTGCCAGCGGGCTTACAGGGCCCGTAGGCGAAGCTTTCTTT.

This chain connects TRBV6-1 to TRBJ1-5, with D hard to call. CDR3 length: 18 amino acids. V was clipped by 1 base and J by 0 bases, with 16 bases between them. Germline V gene sequence: CDR1 MNHNS, CDR2 SASEGT. The CDR3, as DNA: TGTGCCAGCAGTGAAGTGGCCCGACGGAGAAATAGCAATCAGCCCCAGCATTTT. It translates to CASSEVARRRNSNQPQHF.

The chain recombines TRBV11-2 with TRBJ1-3; D unclear. The CDR3 has 17 amino acids. The V gene's germline CDR1 is SGHAT and CDR2 FQNNGV. The V end lost 0 bases, the J end lost 0 bases, and 12 bases lay between the germline ends. DNA for the CDR3: TGTGCCAGCAGCTTAGATCATGTTCAGATCTCTGGAAACACCATATATTTT. Amino acids: CASSLDHVQISGNTIYF.

This chain uses TRBV6-5 with TRBJ1-6, with no clear D. Germline CDR1 and CDR2: MNHEY and SVGAGI. Between the trimmed V and J ends, which lost 8 bases and 9 bases, there was a span of 17 bases. The CDR3 covers 14 residues. CDR3: CASGLLQLGSPLHF. The CDR3 region has the DNA TGTGCCAGCGGCCTTCTACAGTTAGGTTCACCCCTCCACTTT.